The 17 T cell receptor beta chains below come from one sample, sequenced in a study of T cell responses to AZD1222 COVID-19 vaccine. Sequenced by immunoSEQ multiplex PCR; TCRdb stores in-frame clones only, minus some. The sample holds approximately 160,000 clones, 85% to 95% seen once. The material was peripheral blood, obtained on day 0 of AZD1222 vaccination. These receptor sequences come from an adult in good health.

The rearrangement joins TRBV3-1 (or the pseudogene TRBV3-2) to TRBJ1-6; possibly TRBD1 for D (6 bases). Germline V gene data show CDR1 as LGHDT and CDR2 as YNNKEL (reference sequence). This CDR3 spans 14 amino acids. V was clipped by 0 bases and J by 7 bases, with 7 bases between them. The CDR3 region is CASSQDRGNSPLHF. The CDR3 region has the DNA TGTGCCAGCAGCCAAGACAGGGGAAATTCACCCCTCCACTTT.

The chain combines TRBV24-1 with TRBJ1-2; 7 bases are a match to TRBD1. Germline V gene lookup returns CDR1 KGHDR and CDR2 SFDVKD. The CDR3 is 13 amino acids. V shed 3 bases and J 6 bases; nucleotides not matched to a gene: 3. This chain's CDR3 is CATSDGTDHGYTF. CDR3 sequence (DNA): TGTGCCACCAGTGATGGGACAGACCATGGCTACACCTTC.

This clone was picked up one time. V and J are TRBV18 and TRBJ2-5, with TRBD2 matching over 12 bases. This CDR3 comprises 16 residues. The germline CDR1 and CDR2 sequences are KGHSH and LQKENI. V trimming: 5 bases; J trimming: 1 base; junction bases outside the gene matches: 5. The CDR3 coding sequence is TGTGCCAGCTCAAAAGGGACTAGCGGGTTCCAAGAGACCCAGTACTTC. Its translation is CASSKGTSGFQETQYF.

This clone has a handful of counts. The chain is built from TRBV27 and TRBJ1-1; D perhaps matches TRBD1 (6 bases). Germline V gene sequence: CDR1 MNHEY, CDR2 SMNVEV (reference sequence). There are 15 residues in the CDR3. Trimming stripped 0 bases from V and 1 base from J, with 9 bases between. As DNA, the CDR3 is TGTGCCAGCAGTTTATCGTCGGGGGCGAACACTGAAGCTTTCTTT. It yields the protein CASSLSSGANTEAFF.

The rearrangement joins TRBV28 to TRBJ1-2; TRBD1 matches at 9 bases. The CDR3 loop spans 14 amino acids. The germline gives CDR1 MDHEN, CDR2 SYDVKM. V lost 3 bases and J lost 4; bases outside the gene matches: 3. For the CDR3, the DNA is TGTGCCAGCAGTTTGGGACAGGGAGGCTATGGCTACACCTTC. It encodes CASSLGQGGYGYTF.

This clone was seen only once. V is TRBV12-3 or TRBV12-4 and J is TRBJ2-1; 9 nucleotides match TRBD2. V was pared by 7 bases and J by 6 bases, with 4 bases of the junction left unmatched. The CDR3 is 13 residues long. This chain's CDR3 is CASTERGVNEQFF. CDR3 DNA sequence: TGTGCCAGCACCGAGCGGGGGGTCAATGAGCAGTTCTTC.

The chain is built from TRBV7-8 and TRBJ1-4; 8 nucleotides match TRBD1. This CDR3 has 14 residues. Unmatched junction bases numbered 2, after V lost 1 base and J lost 7 bases. Germline-derived CDR1 and CDR2 are SGHVS and FQNEAQ. The CDR3 sequence is CASSLGQGFEKLFF. CDR3 in DNA: TGTGCCAGCAGCTTAGGACAGGGGTTTGAAAAACTGTTTTTT.

The genes are TRBV4-3 and TRBJ2-1; 8 nucleotides line up with TRBD2. CDR1 LGHNA and CDR2 YSLEER come from the germline V gene. The CDR3 contains 13 residues. The J segment lost 5 bases and the V segment lost 4 bases, leaving 1 base of the junction unmatched. CDR3 protein: CASSRGLDNEQFF. CDR3 bases: TGCGCCAGCAGCCGGGGACTAGACAATGAGCAGTTCTTC.

The chain is built from TRBV4-2 and TRBJ2-3; TRBD2 might be the D (7 bases). The length of the CDR3 is 17 residues. The germline CDR1 and CDR2 sequences are LGHNA and YNFKEQ. V lost 0 bases, J lost 6 bases, and 19 bases lay in between. This CDR3 is CASSQDRLATGGDTQYF. The CDR3 DNA is TGTGCCAGCAGCCAAGATCGTCTAGCAACGGGGGGCGATACGCAGTATTTT.

The rearrangement links TRBV13 to TRBJ2-3; D call uncertain. V was clipped by 0 bases and J by 0 bases, with 10 bases between them. The CDR3 has 16 residues. The germline gives CDR1 PRHDT, CDR2 FYEKMQ (reference sequence). The CDR3 reads CASSLGHTISTDTQYF. DNA of the CDR3: TGTGCCAGCAGCTTAGGACATACTATAAGCACAGATACGCAGTATTTT.

V is TRBV30 and J is TRBJ1-2, with a tentative D call TRBD1 (5 bases). Germline loops: CDR1 GTSNPN, CDR2 SVGIG (reference sequence). The CDR3 runs 13 residues. The ends were cut back, 0 bases at V and 7 bases at J, with 12 bases in the middle. Written as DNA, the CDR3 is TGTGCCTGGAGTGTCTATGGGGCCCCTGGCTACACCTTC. Its protein is CAWSVYGAPGYTF.

The genes are TRBV9 and TRBJ2-2; no clear D gene. From germline, CDR1 is SGDLS and CDR2 YYNGEE. Trimming shortened V by 2 bases and J by 7 bases, and 9 bases separated the two germline ends. The CDR3 is 13 amino acids. The CDR3 bases are TGTGCCAGCAGCGTGTTATATCTCGGGGAGCTGTTTTTT. As protein: CASSVLYLGELFF.

This rearrangement joins TRBV7-9 to TRBJ1-1; the D gene is possibly TRBD1 (5 bases). The CDR3 contains 11 residues. Trimming shortened V by 2 bases and J by 10 bases, and 8 bases separated the two germline ends. The germline V gene has CDR1 SEHNR and CDR2 FQNEAQ (reference sequence). The CDR3 nucleotides read TGTGCCAGCAGCTTACGCGACAGAGCTTTCTTT. It is translated as CASSLRDRAFF.

This chain connects TRBV11-2 to TRBJ2-1, with 9 bases matching TRBD2. CDR1 and CDR2 (germline): SGHAT, FQNNGV. With V trimmed by 4 bases and J by 6 bases, 10 bases remained unmatched. CDR3 length equals 16 residues. The CDR3 loop reads CASSSFGGGGVNEQFF. DNA for the CDR3: TGTGCCAGCAGCTCGTTTGGAGGCGGGGGGGTCAATGAGCAGTTCTTC. Complete variable domain (other parts from reference TRBV11-2 and TRBJ2-1): EAGVAQSPRYKIIEKRQSVAFWCNPISGHATLYWYQQILGQGPKLLIQFQNNGVVDDSQLPKDRFSAERLKGVDSTLKIQPAKLEDSAVYLCASSSFGGGGVNEQFFGPGTRLTVL.

The chain joins TRBV6-5 to TRBJ1-6; the D is unclear. The CDR3 sequence is 13 residues long. Per germline, CDR1 MNHEY and CDR2 SVGAGI. Trimming pared 7 bases from V and 11 bases from J, leaving 15 bases between. The CDR3 loop is CASNLEQETPLHF. The CDR3 coding sequence is TGTGCCAGCAACTTAGAGCAGGAGACACCCCTCCACTTT.

V and J are TRBV15 and TRBJ1-3; D gene unclear. The CDR3 extends over 17 amino acids. Trimming removed 0 bases from V and 0 bases from J, with 12 bases in between. The germline gives CDR1 LNHNV, CDR2 YYDKDF (reference sequence). The CDR3: CATSRDTRTFSGNTIYF. The CDR3 coding sequence is TGTGCCACCAGCAGAGATACGCGGACCTTCTCTGGAAACACCATATATTTT.

This chain uses TRBV6-6 with TRBJ2-5; 9 bases line up with TRBD1. J lost 5 bases, V lost 2 bases, and 9 bases had no gene match. Germline values: CDR1 MNHNY, CDR2 SVGAGI (reference sequence). The CDR3 has 16 residues. For the CDR3, the DNA is TGTGCCAGCAGTTACCCAGGACAGGGGAAATGGGAGACCCAGTACTTC. It translates to CASSYPGQGKWETQYF.